Shown below are 20 T cell receptor beta chains from a single sample sequenced in a study of CD8+CD57+ T cells in acquired aplastic anemia. Selection for sequencing was limited to patients who had shown CD8+CD57+ cell expansion by flow cytometry. Researchers used genomic DNA as the template to profile TCR beta VDJ and CDR3. TCRdb reprocessed the reads via MiXCR and lists one record per CDR3 protein. There are 210,000 or so distinct CDR3 sequences in the sample; under 55% occur only once, and around 20% lies in the top ten. The specimen was sorted CD4+, CD8+, or CD8+CD57+ T cells (not recorded which) from PBMCs. The source is a human donor with aplastic anemia.

The chain joins TRBV3-1 to TRBJ1-3; no firm D call. V lost 0 bases and J lost 9, with 9 bases in between. CDR3 length equals 13 residues. Per germline, CDR1 LGHDT and CDR2 YNNKEL (reference sequence). The CDR3 spells CASSQEGIGTIYF. DNA for the CDR3: TGTGCCAGCAGCCAAGAAGGGATCGGCACCATATATTTT.

The rearrangement links TRBV5-1 to TRBJ1-5, with no clear D. Germline V lookup: CDR1 SGHRS, CDR2 YFSETQ. This CDR3 contains 15 residues. V lost 4 bases and J lost 0, with 11 bases in between. CDR3 sequence reads: CASSQYGSSNQPQHF. CDR3 sequence (DNA): TGCGCCAGCAGCCAGTACGGGAGTAGCAATCAGCCCCAGCATTTT.

The CDR3, as DNA: TGCAGTACGGAGTGGTTCAACTATGGCTACACCTTC. Protein: CSTEWFNYGYTF. The chain couples TRBV20-1 to TRBJ1-2; D uncertain. The CDR3 is made up of 12 amino acids. The V gene lost 8 bases and the J gene lost 2 bases, with 12 bases spanning the gap. CDR1 is DFQATT and CDR2 is SNEGSKA in the germline V gene (reference sequence).

This clonotype was recorded only once. The chain has TRBV5-6 and TRBJ2-7; TRBD1 matches 9 bases. CDR1 and CDR2 from the germline V gene are SGHDT and YYEEEE. V shed 0 bases and J 2 bases; nucleotides not matched to a gene: 0. The CDR3 contains 14 residues. CDR3 amino acids: CASSLGQGAYEQYV. Written as DNA, the CDR3 is TGTGCCAGCAGCTTGGGACAGGGGGCCTACGAGCAGTACGTC.

This clonotype was observed a few times. V is TRBV5-5 and J is TRBJ1-1; no clear D. This CDR3 comprises 12 residues. V shed 1 base and J shed 1 base, with 2 bases lying between them. Germline V gives CDR1 SGHKS, CDR2 YYEKEE (reference sequence). CDR3 DNA sequence: TGTGCCAGCAGCTTGCCGAACACTGAAGCTTTCTTT. Translated: CASSLPNTEAFF. The entire variable domain, with the rest obtained from reference TRBV5-5 and TRBJ1-1, is as follows: DAGVTQSPTHLIKTRGQQVTLRCSPISGHKSVSWYQQVLGQGPQFIFQYYEKEERGRGNFPDRFSARQFPNYSSELNVNALLLGDSALYLCASSLPNTEAFFGQGTRLTVV.

This chain links TRBV24-1 with TRBJ2-5; TRBD2 matches at 13 bases. There are 19 residues in the CDR3. The germline V gene has CDR1 KGHDR and CDR2 SFDVKD. V lost 3 bases and J lost 0; bases outside the gene matches: 9. CDR3 sequence reads: CATSDVQIGTSGNQETQYF. The CDR3 bases are TGTGCCACCAGTGATGTCCAAATCGGGACTAGCGGGAACCAAGAGACCCAGTACTTC.

This clonotype showed up many times. The gene calls are TRBV25-1 and TRBJ2-1; D is perhaps TRBD2 (6 bases). CDR3 length equals 14 residues. Germline lookup yields CDR1 MGHDK and CDR2 SYGVNS. Trimming took off 7 bases at V and 4 bases at J, with 14 bases between the two ends. The CDR3 nucleotides are TGTGCCAGCATCGTCCCAGGAGGGTACAATGAGCAGTTCTTC. It yields the protein CASIVPGGYNEQFF.

The CDR3, as DNA: TGTGCCAGCGGGCTCCGTGGGGTCGACACCGGGGAGCTGTTTTTT. Amino acids: CASGLRGVDTGELFF. The rearrangement links TRBV3-1 to TRBJ2-2, with D unresolved. Germline V gives CDR1 LGHDT, CDR2 YNNKEL (reference sequence). The CDR3 spans 15 residues. Trimming left V 8 bases short and J 3 bases short, with 16 bases between.

This clonotype was counted many times. The V call is TRBV9, the J call TRBJ1-6; TRBD1 might be the D (5 bases). This CDR3 has 14 residues. V shed 4 bases and J shed 7 bases, with 12 bases lying between them. Germline values: CDR1 SGDLS, CDR2 YYNGEE. The CDR3 sequence: CASSPDTRNSPLHF. The CDR3 DNA reads TGTGCCAGCAGCCCGGACACCAGGAATTCACCCCTCCACTTT.

This sequence joins TRBV20-1 and TRBJ2-7, with D perhaps TRBD1 or TRBD2 (6 bases each). Between the trimmed V and J ends, which lost 6 bases and 0 bases, there was a span of 12 bases. The CDR3 has 13 residues. Per the germline V gene, CDR1 is DFQATT and CDR2 is SNEGSKA (reference sequence). Written as DNA, the CDR3 is TGCAGTGCCTATCGGGGGCCCTCCTACGAGCAGTACTTC. Its protein product is CSAYRGPSYEQYF.

This rearrangement joins TRBV20-1 to TRBJ1-1; 7 positions agree with TRBD1. Germline-derived CDR1 and CDR2 are DFQATT and SNEGSKA (reference sequence). Trimming at V came to 3 bases and at J to 0 bases, leaving 7 bases not matched to a gene. This CDR3 has 15 residues. The CDR3 nucleotides read TGCAGTGCTAGGACCGGGACAGAGATGAACACTGAAGCTTTCTTT. Protein: CSARTGTEMNTEAFF.

The chain carries TRBV19 and TRBJ2-5; D unresolved. Germline V gene sequence: CDR1 LNHDA, CDR2 SQIVND (reference sequence). Trimming shortened V by 1 base and J by 2 bases, and 8 bases separated the two germline ends. The CDR3 loop spans 14 amino acids. The CDR3 DNA is TGTGCCAGTAGTATAGTTGCCAGTCAAGAGACCCAGTACTTC. Its translation: CASSIVASQETQYF.

This clonotype has just a few counts. Because it lacks the conserved phenylalanine or tryptophan at the end, this CDR3 is likely a read error. J is TRBJ2-5 and V is TRBV7-2; D ambiguous. Germline V gene data show CDR1 as SGHTA and CDR2 as FQGNSA. V was pared by 5 bases and J by 4 bases, with 20 bases between. The CDR3 runs to 16 residues. CDR3 DNA sequence: TGTGCCAGCAGCAACCGAGTTCGAGATCAAGGAGAGACCCAGTACCTC. It translates to CASSNRVRDQGETQYL.

In regard to this clonotype: A much more abundant neighbour one base away suggests this may be a read error. The rearrangement uses TRBV9 and TRBJ1-1; tentatively, D is TRBD1 (6 bases). Trimming pared 3 bases from V and 3 bases from J, leaving 15 bases between. This CDR3 region has 15 residues. CDR1 is SGDLS and CDR2 is YYNGEE in the germline V gene. CDR3 protein: CASSAGAGWDTEAFF. CDR3 sequence (DNA): TGTGCCAGCAGCGCAGGGGCAGGGTGGGACACTGAAGCTTTCTTT. Looking up the rest from reference TRBV9 and TRBJ1-1 gives the full variable domain: DSGVTQTPKHLITATGQRVTLRCSPRSGDLSVYWYQQSLDQGLQFLIQYYNGEERAKGNILERFSAQQFPDLHSELNLSSLELGDSALYFCASSAGAGWDTEAFFGQGTRLTVV.

This clonotype was seen more than once but under ten times. J is TRBJ1-1 and V is TRBV20-1; TRBD1 is a possible D gene (5 bases). V shed 6 bases and J shed 4 bases, with 15 bases lying between them. The CDR3 runs 13 residues. CDR1 is DFQATT and CDR2 is SNEGSKA in the germline V gene (reference sequence). This CDR3 reads CSARQGAGTEAFF. DNA for the CDR3: TGCAGTGCCCGGCAAGGGGCGGGCACTGAAGCTTTCTTT.

V is TRBV5-1 and J is TRBJ2-7, with TRBD1 identical over 9 bases. Trimming at V came to 4 bases and at J to 5 bases, leaving 7 bases not matched to a gene. The germline CDR1 and CDR2 sequences are SGHRS and YFSETQ. This CDR3 has 14 amino acids. CDR3 sequence reads: CASSQYGTGNEQYF. The CDR3 nucleotides are TGCGCCAGCAGCCAGTACGGGACAGGGAACGAGCAGTACTTC.

The sample holds many counts of this clonotype. The chain is built from TRBV7-2 and TRBJ1-5; possibly TRBD1 for D (5 bases). CDR1 and CDR2 from the germline V gene are SGHTA and FQGNSA. This CDR3 has 14 amino acids. V was trimmed by 6 bases and J by 1 base, leaving 10 bases between them. This CDR3 reads CASSPWGSNQPQHF. CDR3 DNA: TGTGCCAGCAGTCCCTGGGGGAGCAATCAGCCCCAGCATTTT.

The chain uses TRBV7-2 and TRBJ1-1; D is undetermined. The germline V gene encodes CDR1 SGHTA and CDR2 FQGNSA. The germline V and J ends were trimmed by 3 bases and 11 bases, with 16 bases remaining between them. There are 13 residues in the CDR3. CDR3 bases: TGTGCCAGCAGCTTTGGACCTTCATTGGGGGCTTTCTTT. This gives the protein CASSFGPSLGAFF.

About this clonotype: The junction shows a germline mismatch at one end, possibly a read error. CDR3 residues: CASSPGQGARNTEAFF. Written as DNA, the CDR3 is TGTGCCAGCAGCCCCGGACAGGGAGCGAGGAACACTGAGGCTTTCTTT. J is TRBJ1-1 and V is TRBV7-9; 8 nucleotides align to TRBD1. The CDR3 is 16 amino acids. CDR1 is SEHNR, CDR2 FQNEAQ, per germline (reference sequence).

At least ten counts were recorded for this clonotype. The chain recombines TRBV5-1 with TRBJ2-1, with D perhaps TRBD2 (7 bases). The ends were cut back, 2 bases at V and 5 bases at J, with 17 bases in the middle. The CDR3 is made up of 16 amino acids. CDR1 is SGHRS, CDR2 YFSETQ, per germline. Written as DNA, the CDR3 is TGCGCCAGCAGCTTTTTAGGGGGGGACAACCACAATGAGCAGTTCTTC. Protein product: CASSFLGGDNHNEQFF.